These 30 T cell receptor beta chains originate from one sample sequenced in a study of blood T cell repertoires in COVID-19. The assay was immunoSEQ multiplex PCR, and TCRdb's table has in-frame clones only and misses some. This sample carries around 250,000 clones, roughly 80% of them seen once, and the ten largest clones take roughly 5.3%. Sequencing was done on a sample of PBMCs or T cells enriched from blood (not recorded which). The receptors come from a man aged 40-50 years who had been exposed to COVID-19.

The V call is TRBV6-5, the J call TRBJ1-2; tentatively, D is TRBD1 (6 bases). The CDR3 sequence is 14 residues long. The germline CDR1 and CDR2 sequences are MNHEY and SVGAGI. V was cut by 5 bases and J by 8 bases, with 18 bases left in between. The CDR3 spells CASSTGGGGRGYTF. CDR3 DNA: TGTGCCAGCAGTACCGGCGGGGGCGGTCGGGGCTACACCTTC.

The chain couples TRBV6-2 or TRBV6-3 to TRBJ1-2; the D gene is possibly TRBD1 (5 bases). Germline assignment: CDR1 MNHEY and CDR2 SVGEGT. The CDR3 is 14 amino acids. The V end was cut by 4 bases, the J end by 1 base, with 10 bases between. The CDR3 region has the DNA TGTGCCAGCAGTTTTTCCCAGGGTAACTATGGCTACACCTTC. It yields the protein CASSFSQGNYGYTF.

The chain couples TRBV19 to TRBJ1-5, with 8 positions matching TRBD1. This CDR3 is built from 13 residues. Per the germline V gene, CDR1 is LNHDA and CDR2 is SQIVND (reference sequence). Trimming removed 5 bases from V and 9 bases from J; junction bases left unmatched: 6. The CDR3, as DNA: TGTGCCAGTAGTCAGGGGGCTCCGCTGCCCCAGCATTTT. Translation gives CASSQGAPLPQHF. The full variable domain, its missing parts supplied by reference TRBV19 and TRBJ1-5, is DGGITQSPKYLFRKEGQNVTLSCEQNLNHDAMYWYRQDPGQGLRLIYYSQIVNDFQKGDIAEGYSVSREKKESFPLTVTSAQKNPTAFYLCASSQGAPLPQHFGDGTRLSIL.

The J gene is TRBJ2-7, the V gene TRBV15, with 11 bases that match TRBD1. CDR1 is LNHNV, CDR2 YYDKDF, per germline (reference sequence). This CDR3 has 15 amino acids. J gave up 6 bases and V 0 bases, and 4 bases lay outside the gene matches. CDR3 sequence reads: CATSRDRGTGGEQYF. For the CDR3, the DNA is TGTGCCACCAGCAGAGATCGTGGGACAGGGGGCGAGCAGTACTTC.

The J gene is TRBJ1-2, the V gene TRBV10-3; no definite D call. Between the trimmed V and J ends, which lost 8 bases and 5 bases, there was a span of 15 bases. CDR3 size: 13 residues. Per the germline V gene, CDR1 is ENHRY and CDR2 is SYGVKD. This CDR3 is CAISMADSYGYTF. CDR3 in DNA: TGTGCCATCTCAATGGCAGATTCATATGGCTACACCTTC.

V is TRBV6-2 or TRBV6-3 and J is TRBJ2-1; D may be TRBD2 (5 bases). V dropped 3 bases and J dropped 0 bases, with 9 bases sitting between them. The CDR3 loop spans 15 amino acids. CDR1 and CDR2 from the germline V gene are MNHEY and SVGEGT. In nucleotides, the CDR3 is TGTGCCAGCAGTTATCTACGGGGCTCCTACAATGAGCAGTTCTTC. Encoded protein: CASSYLRGSYNEQFF.

The chain uses TRBV30 and TRBJ1-4, with 10 positions matching TRBD1. This CDR3 has 16 residues. The germline gives CDR1 GTSNPN, CDR2 SVGIG (reference sequence). The trim removed 0 bases at V and 10 bases at J, leaving 11 bases unmatched. The CDR3 loop reads CAWSVLGDRGFGKLFF. The DNA of the CDR3 is TGTGCCTGGAGTGTACTGGGGGACAGGGGATTTGGAAAACTGTTTTTT.

This sequence joins TRBV11-2 and TRBJ2-7; no clear D. V was cut by 5 bases and J by 0 bases, with 14 bases left in between. Germline CDR1 SGHAT, CDR2 FQNNGV. CDR3 length equals 15 residues. The CDR3, as DNA: TGTGCCAGCAGCCCTGACACTGGGTACTCCTACGAGCAGTACTTC. Its translation is CASSPDTGYSYEQYF.

The V gene is TRBV6-5, the J gene TRBJ1-1; D call uncertain. Germline V gene sequence: CDR1 MNHEY, CDR2 SVGAGI. V lost 6 bases to trimming and J lost 1 base, with 9 bases between them. The CDR3 loop spans 13 amino acids. This chain's CDR3 is CASRLTQNTEAFF. The CDR3, as DNA: TGTGCCAGCAGGCTTACACAGAACACTGAAGCTTTCTTT.

A few counts support this clone. The chain couples TRBV5-1 to TRBJ1-5, with D unclear. CDR3 length: 14 amino acids. The germline V and J ends were trimmed by 5 bases and 2 bases, with 11 bases remaining between them. In germline, CDR1 is SGHRS, CDR2 YFSETQ. The CDR3 loop is CASSEGRGNQPQHF. DNA for the CDR3: TGCGCCAGCAGTGAGGGTAGAGGCAATCAGCCCCAGCATTTT.

The rearrangement uses TRBV11-3 and TRBJ2-7; perhaps TRBD1 as D (6 bases). The CDR3 totals 15 residues. Germline-derived CDR1 and CDR2 are SGHNT and YENEEA. The V and J ends lost 3 bases and 3 bases respectively, with 15 bases between them. CDR3 in DNA: TGTGCCAGCAGCTTCACCTCTACAGGGAACTACGAGCAGTACTTC. Its translation: CASSFTSTGNYEQYF.

The chain carries TRBV19 and TRBJ2-1; 9 nucleotides align to TRBD2. Germline V gene data show CDR1 as LNHDA and CDR2 as SQIVND (reference sequence). Trimming took 4 bases from V and 8 from J; bases not matched to a gene: 9. This CDR3 has 15 residues. This CDR3 reads CASSTTAGGWDEQFF. The DNA for the CDR3 is TGTGCCAGTAGTACTACGGCGGGAGGGTGGGATGAGCAGTTCTTC.

A word on this clone: Distinct nucleotide sequences in the sample also encode this CDR3. V usage is TRBV11-2 and J usage is TRBJ1-1, with a possible D match to TRBD1 (6 bases). V dropped 0 bases and J dropped 1 base, with 6 bases sitting between them. The CDR3 covers 14 residues. Germline V gene sequence: CDR1 SGHAT, CDR2 FQNNGV. The CDR3 nucleotides are TGTGCCAGCAGCTTAGAGACAGGGAACACTGAAGCTTTCTTT. Protein product: CASSLETGNTEAFF.

The V gene is TRBV14, the J gene TRBJ1-3; D is perhaps TRBD1 (5 bases). CDR1 is SGHDN and CDR2 is FVKESK in the germline V gene. The germline V and J ends were trimmed by 3 bases and 0 bases, with 12 bases remaining between them. The CDR3 spans 16 residues. This CDR3 reads CASSQGLILSGNTIYF. CDR3 nucleotides: TGTGCCAGCAGCCAGGGACTCATTCTCTCTGGAAACACCATATATTTT.

The chain joins TRBV7-3 to TRBJ2-5; D unresolved. The germline CDR1 and CDR2 sequences are SGHTA and FQGTGA. V lost 3 bases, J lost 2 bases, and 7 bases lay in between. This CDR3 contains 13 residues. The CDR3: CASSLRLQETQYF. The CDR3 region has the DNA TGTGCCAGCAGCTTGAGGCTGCAAGAGACCCAGTACTTC.

This clone was detected a few times. V is TRBV18 and J is TRBJ1-6; 8 positions agree with TRBD1. V was clipped by 0 bases and J by 8 bases; unmatched bases: 6. The CDR3 totals 16 residues. Per the germline V gene, CDR1 is KGHSH and CDR2 is LQKENI. The CDR3 DNA follows: TGTGCCAGCTCACCACCCTCGGACAGGGCCTATTCACCCCTCCACTTT. Translated, it gives CASSPPSDRAYSPLHF.

The gene calls are TRBV9 and TRBJ2-1, with 12 positions matching TRBD2. This CDR3 spans 16 amino acids. The V and J ends lost 2 bases and 3 bases, in that order; junction bases with no gene match: 3. CDR1 and CDR2 from the germline V gene are SGDLS and YYNGEE. The CDR3 reads CASSVQTSGSYNEQFF. DNA of the CDR3: TGTGCCAGCAGCGTCCAGACTAGCGGGAGCTACAATGAGCAGTTCTTC.

This clone was picked up one time. The V and J genes are TRBV5-1 and TRBJ2-1; D unresolved. The CDR3 loop spans 14 amino acids. Trimming removed 6 bases at V and 7 bases at J, with 17 bases between. Germline CDR1 reads SGHRS; CDR2 reads YFSETQ. The CDR3 coding sequence is TGCGCCAGCACCCTGAACATGGTATTGAATGAGCAGTTCTTC. Encoded protein: CASTLNMVLNEQFF.

This chain joins TRBV6-5 and TRBJ1-2; D gene ambiguous. The CDR3 length is 13 residues. CDR1 and CDR2 from the germline V gene are MNHEY and SVGAGI. V shed 6 bases and J shed 6 bases, with 14 bases lying between them. The CDR3: CASSTERRNGYTF. For the CDR3, the DNA is TGTGCCAGCAGCACGGAGAGGAGGAATGGCTACACCTTC.

This clone has a handful of counts. The chain joins TRBV30 to TRBJ1-2; 9 bases agree with TRBD1. Per germline, CDR1 GTSNPN and CDR2 SVGIG (reference sequence). The length of the CDR3 is 13 residues. The junction had 4 bases not matched to a gene; V was cut back by 1 base and J by 7 bases. The DNA of the CDR3 is TGTGCCTGGAGTGCGGGACAGGGTCTTGGCTACACCTTC. Translation gives CAWSAGQGLGYTF.

This chain joins TRBV7-6 and TRBJ2-1, with 9 bases matching TRBD2. Per the germline V gene, CDR1 is SGHVS and CDR2 is FNYEAQ. Trimming took 3 bases from V and 4 from J; bases not matched to a gene: 4. The CDR3 is made up of 15 amino acids. In DNA, the CDR3 is TGTGCCAGCAGCTTTAGCGGGAGAGGGTACAATGAGCAGTTCTTC. It is translated as CASSFSGRGYNEQFF.

J is TRBJ2-1 and V is TRBV27; D possibly corresponds to TRBD2 (6 bases). The CDR3 is 16 residues long. The germline V and J ends were trimmed by 5 bases and 8 bases, with 22 bases remaining between them. The germline V gene encodes CDR1 MNHEY and CDR2 SMNVEV (reference sequence). DNA of the CDR3: TGTGCCAGCAGTGCCGGGGCGGGGAGGAATAGGTATGAGCAGTTCTTC. Its translation is CASSAGAGRNRYEQFF.

This chain connects TRBV6-4 to TRBJ2-3; 16 bases line up with TRBD2. The V segment lost 6 bases and the J segment 11 bases; nucleotides outside the gene matches: 5. This CDR3 contains 14 residues. Per germline, CDR1 MRHNA and CDR2 SNTAGT. The CDR3 region has the DNA TGTGCCAGCAGCAGCGGGACTAGCGGGAGGGAGCAGTATTTT. Its translation: CASSSGTSGREQYF.

The chain recombines TRBV7-6 with TRBJ2-5; no firm D call. This CDR3 is 13 amino acids long. CDR1 is SGHVS, CDR2 FNYEAQ, per germline. Trimming pared 1 base from V and 5 bases from J, leaving 8 bases between. The DNA for the CDR3 is TGTGCCAGCAGCTTAGAAAGGCGGGAGACCCAGTACTTC. Translating it yields CASSLERRETQYF.

The chain joins TRBV27 to TRBJ1-6; maybe TRBD1 (5 bases). The CDR3 is 16 residues long. CDR1 MNHEY and CDR2 SMNVEV come from the germline V gene (reference sequence). The germline V and J ends were trimmed by 1 base and 7 bases, with 14 bases remaining between them. The DNA of the CDR3 is TGTGCCAGCAGTTTATGGGCCGGGCAGGGAAATTCACCCCTCCACTTT. Translation: CASSLWAGQGNSPLHF.

The CDR3 sequence is CATSVGKKIGQNNYEQYF. The CDR3 region has the DNA TGTGCCACCAGTGTAGGTAAAAAGATTGGACAGAATAATTACGAGCAGTACTTC. The V and J genes are TRBV24-1 and TRBJ2-7, with a weak D call TRBD1 (6 bases). The CDR3 runs 18 residues. V gave up 5 bases and J gave up 4 bases, with 26 bases separating them. Looked up from germline, CDR1 is KGHDR and CDR2 is SFDVKD.

The chain employs TRBV25-1 and TRBJ2-2; TRBD2 aligns across 7 bases. Unmatched junction bases numbered 10, after V lost 6 bases and J lost 3 bases. The CDR3 has 16 amino acids. Germline V lookup: CDR1 MGHDK, CDR2 SYGVNS. The CDR3 protein is CASRESGAGDTGELFF. The CDR3 DNA sequence: TGTGCCAGCAGGGAAAGCGGGGCCGGGGACACCGGGGAGCTGTTTTTT.

This chain uses TRBV7-9 with TRBJ1-1; perhaps TRBD1 as D (5 bases). CDR3 length equals 14 residues. The germline CDR1 and CDR2 sequences are SEHNR and FQNEAQ (reference sequence). The V end was cut by 8 bases, the J end by 3 bases, with 16 bases between. CDR3 amino acids: CASAYRGLDTEAFF. The CDR3 DNA is TGTGCCAGCGCCTATCGGGGGTTGGACACTGAAGCTTTCTTT.

The V and J genes are TRBV27 and TRBJ2-7; the D is unclear. The CDR3 spans 13 residues. Germline V lookup: CDR1 MNHEY, CDR2 SMNVEV (reference sequence). Deletions cut 3 bases from V and 6 bases from J, with 12 bases between. CDR3 amino acids: CASSFGRSGEQYF. The CDR3 DNA reads TGTGCCAGCAGTTTTGGCAGATCGGGCGAGCAGTACTTC.

This chain links TRBV7-9 with TRBJ2-5, with 10 bases lining up with TRBD2. Germline V gene lookup returns CDR1 SEHNR and CDR2 FQNEAQ (reference sequence). The CDR3 totals 16 residues. The J segment lost 3 bases and the V segment lost 11 bases, leaving 15 bases of the junction unmatched. The CDR3 loop reads CASTPGGTSAKETQYF. The CDR3 nucleotides read TGTGCCTCAACGCCGGGCGGGACTAGCGCCAAAGAGACCCAGTACTTC.